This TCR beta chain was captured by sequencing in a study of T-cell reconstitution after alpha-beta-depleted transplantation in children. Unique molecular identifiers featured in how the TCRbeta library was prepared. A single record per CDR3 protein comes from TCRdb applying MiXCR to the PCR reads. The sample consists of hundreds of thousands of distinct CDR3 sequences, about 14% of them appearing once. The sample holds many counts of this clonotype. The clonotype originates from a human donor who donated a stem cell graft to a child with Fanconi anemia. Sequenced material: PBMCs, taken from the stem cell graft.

CDR3 loop: CSVLMNTEAFF. Written as DNA, the CDR3 is TGCAGCGTGCTAATGAACACTGAAGCTTTCTTT. The chain has TRBV29-1 and TRBJ1-1; D is uncertain. The CDR3 covers 11 residues. V was shortened by 6 bases and J by 0 bases, with 5 bases between the two germline ends. Per germline, CDR1 SQVTM and CDR2 ANQGSEA.